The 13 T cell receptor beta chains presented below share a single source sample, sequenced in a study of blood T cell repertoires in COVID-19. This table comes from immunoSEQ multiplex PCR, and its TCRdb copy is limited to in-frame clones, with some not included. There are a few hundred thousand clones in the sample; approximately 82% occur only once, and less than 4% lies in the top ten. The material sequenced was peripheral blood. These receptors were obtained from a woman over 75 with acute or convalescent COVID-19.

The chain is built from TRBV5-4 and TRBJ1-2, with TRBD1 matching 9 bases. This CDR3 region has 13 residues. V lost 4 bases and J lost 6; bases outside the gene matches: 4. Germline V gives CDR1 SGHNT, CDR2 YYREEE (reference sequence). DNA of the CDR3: TGTGCCAGCAGCCCCGGGACAGGGAATGGCTACACCTTC. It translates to CASSPGTGNGYTF.

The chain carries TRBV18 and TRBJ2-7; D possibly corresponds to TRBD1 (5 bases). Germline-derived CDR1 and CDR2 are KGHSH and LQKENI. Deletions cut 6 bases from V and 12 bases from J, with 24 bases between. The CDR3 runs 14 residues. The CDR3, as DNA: TGTGCCAGCTCCTCGACCACGGAGACAGACCGGTGGTACTTC. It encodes CASSSTTETDRWYF.

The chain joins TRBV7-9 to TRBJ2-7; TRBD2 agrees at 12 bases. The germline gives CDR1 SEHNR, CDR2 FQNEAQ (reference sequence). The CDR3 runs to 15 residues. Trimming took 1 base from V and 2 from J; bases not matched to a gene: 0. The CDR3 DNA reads TGTGCCAGCAGCTTAGGACTAGCGGGGGCCTACGAGCAGTACTTC. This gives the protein CASSLGLAGAYEQYF.

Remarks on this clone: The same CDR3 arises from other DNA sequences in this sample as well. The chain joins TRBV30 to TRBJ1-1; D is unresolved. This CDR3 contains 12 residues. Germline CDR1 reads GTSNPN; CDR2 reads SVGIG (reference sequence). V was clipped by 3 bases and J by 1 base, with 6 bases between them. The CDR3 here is CAWSWANTEAFF. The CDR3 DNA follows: TGTGCCTGGAGCTGGGCGAACACTGAAGCTTTCTTT. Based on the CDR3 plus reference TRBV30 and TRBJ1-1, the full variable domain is SQTIHQWPATLVQPVGSPLSLECTVEGTSNPNLYWYRQAAGRGLQLLFYSVGIGQISSEVPQNLSASRPQDRQFILSSKKLLLSDSGFYLCAWSWANTEAFFGQGTRLTVV.

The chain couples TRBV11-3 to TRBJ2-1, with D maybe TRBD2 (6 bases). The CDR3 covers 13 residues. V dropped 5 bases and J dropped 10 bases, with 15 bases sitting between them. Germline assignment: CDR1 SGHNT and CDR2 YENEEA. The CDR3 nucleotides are TGTGCCAGCAGCCCCTCGAGGGGAGGCGAGCAGTTCTTC. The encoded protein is CASSPSRGGEQFF.

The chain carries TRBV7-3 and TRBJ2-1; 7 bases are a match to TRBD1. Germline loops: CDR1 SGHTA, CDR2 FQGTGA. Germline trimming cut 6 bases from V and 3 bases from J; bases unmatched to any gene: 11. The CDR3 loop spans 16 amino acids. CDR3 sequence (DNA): TGTGCCAGCAGTCCCTATACAGGGGCCGTCTACAATGAGCAGTTCTTC. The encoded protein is CASSPYTGAVYNEQFF.

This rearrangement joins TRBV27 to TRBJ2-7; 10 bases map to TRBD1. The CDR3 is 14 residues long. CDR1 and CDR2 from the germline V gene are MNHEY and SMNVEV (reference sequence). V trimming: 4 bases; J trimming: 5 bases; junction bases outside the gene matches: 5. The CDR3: CASSSRTGGNEQYF. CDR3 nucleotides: TGTGCCAGCAGTTCCCGGACAGGGGGAAACGAGCAGTACTTC.

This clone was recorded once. The CDR3 region has the DNA TGTGCCAGTAGTATAGATTCACTTTTTGGGGGAGGTCAGCCCCAGCATTTT. This gives the protein CASSIDSLFGGGQPQHF. The genes are TRBV19 and TRBJ1-5, with D possibly being TRBD1 (5 bases). This CDR3 has 17 amino acids. Trimming took off 0 bases at V and 6 bases at J, with 18 bases between the two ends. The germline gives CDR1 LNHDA, CDR2 SQIVND (reference sequence).

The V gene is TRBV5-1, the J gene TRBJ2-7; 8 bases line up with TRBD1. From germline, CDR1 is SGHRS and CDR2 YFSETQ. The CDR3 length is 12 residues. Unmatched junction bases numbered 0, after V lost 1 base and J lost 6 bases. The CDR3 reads CASSLTGGEQYF. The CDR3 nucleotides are TGCGCCAGCAGCTTGACAGGGGGCGAGCAGTACTTC.

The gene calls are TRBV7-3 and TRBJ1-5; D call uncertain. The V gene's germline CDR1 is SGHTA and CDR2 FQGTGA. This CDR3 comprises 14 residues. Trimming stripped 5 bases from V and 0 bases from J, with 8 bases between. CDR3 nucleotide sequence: TGTGCCAGCAGCCTCGACAATAGCAATCAGCCCCAGCATTTT. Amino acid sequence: CASSLDNSNQPQHF.

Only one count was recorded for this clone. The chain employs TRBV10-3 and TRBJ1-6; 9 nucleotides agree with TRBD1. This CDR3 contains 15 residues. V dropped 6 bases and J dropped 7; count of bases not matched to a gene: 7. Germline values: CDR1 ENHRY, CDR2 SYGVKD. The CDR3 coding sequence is TGTGCCATCAGCACCGGGGACAGGGAGAATTCACCCCTCCACTTT. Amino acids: CAISTGDRENSPLHF.

CDR3 protein: CASSIGGGPGANVLTF. The CDR3, as DNA: TGTGCCAGTAGTATAGGCGGGGGCCCGGGGGCCAACGTCCTGACTTTC. The chain joins TRBV19 to TRBJ2-6, with D possibly matching TRBD2 (7 bases). Germline values: CDR1 LNHDA, CDR2 SQIVND (reference sequence). The CDR3 is made up of 16 amino acids. The ends were cut back, 1 base at V and 4 bases at J, with 11 bases in the middle.

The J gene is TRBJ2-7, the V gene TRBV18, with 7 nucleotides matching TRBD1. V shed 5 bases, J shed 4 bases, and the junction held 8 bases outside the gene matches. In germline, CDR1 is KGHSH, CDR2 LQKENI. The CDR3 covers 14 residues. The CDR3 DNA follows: TGTGCCAGCTCAAGCTCGGGACAGCATTACGAGCAGTACTTC. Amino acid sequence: CASSSSGQHYEQYF.